A selection of T cell receptor beta chains follows, all from one sample in a study of blood T cell repertoires in COVID-19. Sequenced by immunoSEQ multiplex PCR; TCRdb stores in-frame clones only, minus some. The sample carries around 81,000 clones, approximately 86% recorded once. The specimen was peripheral blood. These receptors were collected from a woman aged 55-75 years with acute or convalescent COVID-19. Each CDR3 is given with its conserved first and last residue. Fields, in order: clone size, D gene, J gene, V gene, CDR3 protein, CDR3 DNA. A D gene is named only where the DNA matches it firmly. Size values are once, few and many counts, or a class for expanded clones, and some rows have none.

clone size: .; D gene: TRBD1; J gene: TRBJ1-6; V gene: TRBV2; CDR3 protein: CASSGQGAYNSPLHF; CDR3 DNA: TGTGCCAGCAGTGGACAGGGCGCCTATAATTCACCCCTCCACTTT
clone size: .; D gene: TRBD1; J gene: TRBJ2-1; V gene: TRBV4-3; CDR3 protein: CASSHSTGTGEQFF; CDR3 DNA: TGCGCCAGCAGCCACTCGACAGGGACAGGTGAGCAGTTCTTC
clone size: .; D gene: .; J gene: TRBJ1-1; V gene: TRBV19; CDR3 protein: CASNNGRRNTEAFF; CDR3 DNA: TGTGCCAGTAATAACGGGAGACGTAACACTGAAGCTTTCTTT
clone size: .; D gene: TRBD1; J gene: TRBJ2-6; V gene: TRBV18; CDR3 protein: CASSTTGTGANVLTF; CDR3 DNA: TGTGCCAGCTCAACGACAGGGACTGGGGCCAACGTCCTGACTTTC
clone size: few; D gene: .; J gene: TRBJ1-1; V gene: TRBV27; CDR3 protein: CASRSRNRLGPTEAFF; CDR3 DNA: TGTGCCAGCAGGTCAAGAAACAGGTTGGGGCCCACTGAAGCTTTCTTT
clone size: .; D gene: .; J gene: TRBJ2-2; V gene: TRBV18; CDR3 protein: CASSPRRHYTGELFF; CDR3 DNA: TGTGCCAGCTCACCAAGGCGGCACTACACCGGGGAGCTGTTTTTT
clone size: .; D gene: .; J gene: TRBJ2-4; V gene: TRBV13; CDR3 protein: CASSLARARGGKNIQYF; CDR3 DNA: TGTGCCAGCAGCTTAGCGCGGGCTAGAGGGGGCAAAAACATTCAGTACTTC
clone size: .; D gene: TRBD2; J gene: TRBJ2-2; V gene: TRBV28; CDR3 protein: CASSPWTSGGGGELFF; CDR3 DNA: TGTGCCAGCAGTCCCTGGACTAGCGGGGGTGGCGGGGAGCTGTTTTTT
clone size: .; D gene: TRBD1; J gene: TRBJ1-4; V gene: TRBV19; CDR3 protein: CASSIGSQGREKLFF; CDR3 DNA: TGTGCCAGTAGTATAGGGTCACAGGGGAGAGAAAAACTGTTTTTT
clone size: .; D gene: TRBD2; J gene: TRBJ2-4; V gene: TRBV28; CDR3 protein: CATGGGPAKNIQYF; CDR3 DNA: TGTGCCACCGGGGGGGGGCCAGCCAAAAACATTCAGTACTTC
clone size: .; D gene: .; J gene: TRBJ2-6; V gene: TRBV24-1; CDR3 protein: CATSERGQSSGANVLTF; CDR3 DNA: TGTGCCACCAGTGAACGAGGACAGAGCTCTGGGGCCAACGTCCTGACTTTC
clone size: .; D gene: .; J gene: TRBJ1-5; V gene: TRBV15; CDR3 protein: CATSRDSRVDQPQHF; CDR3 DNA: TGTGCCACCAGCAGAGATAGCAGGGTGGACCAGCCCCAGCATTTT
clone size: .; D gene: .; J gene: TRBJ2-7; V gene: TRBV11-2; CDR3 protein: CASSQTGTPAGQYF; CDR3 DNA: TGTGCCAGCAGCCAGACCGGGACACCGGCGGGGCAGTACTTC
clone size: .; D gene: .; J gene: TRBJ1-5; V gene: TRBV10-3; CDR3 protein: CAISDRTGNQPQHF; CDR3 DNA: TGTGCCATCAGTGACAGGACAGGCAATCAGCCCCAGCATTTT
clone size: once; D gene: .; J gene: TRBJ1-2; V gene: TRBV27; CDR3 protein: CASSLFSGGISNYGYTF; CDR3 DNA: TGTGCCAGCAGTTTATTTTCCGGCGGCATCTCTAACTATGGCTACACCTTC
clone size: .; D gene: .; J gene: TRBJ1-2; V gene: TRBV7-2; CDR3 protein: CASSPQWNYGYTF; CDR3 DNA: TGTGCCAGCAGCCCGCAGTGGAACTATGGCTACACCTTC
clone size: .; D gene: .; J gene: TRBJ1-6; V gene: TRBV5-6; CDR3 protein: CASSLAAGYYNSPLHF; CDR3 DNA: TGTGCCAGCAGCTTGGCGGCAGGGTATTATAATTCACCCCTCCACTTT
clone size: .; D gene: .; J gene: TRBJ1-5; V gene: TRBV6-2/TRBV6-3; CDR3 protein: CASSSTVYSNQPQHF; CDR3 DNA: TGTGCCAGCAGTTCCACAGTCTATAGCAATCAGCCCCAGCATTTT
clone size: .; D gene: .; J gene: TRBJ1-4; V gene: TRBV2; CDR3 protein: CASRMFAGEKLFF; CDR3 DNA: TGTGCCAGCAGAATGTTTGCGGGGGAAAAACTGTTTTTT
clone size: .; D gene: TRBD1; J gene: TRBJ2-7; V gene: TRBV5-1; CDR3 protein: CASSFQGAYEQYF; CDR3 DNA: TGCGCCAGCAGCTTCCAGGGGGCCTACGAGCAGTACTTC
clone size: .; D gene: TRBD1; J gene: TRBJ2-7; V gene: TRBV6-2/TRBV6-3; CDR3 protein: CASSSRGQGYEQYF; CDR3 DNA: TGTGCCAGCAGTAGCCGGGGACAGGGATACGAGCAGTACTTC
clone size: few; D gene: .; J gene: TRBJ2-7; V gene: TRBV2; CDR3 protein: CASSGEGYEQYF; CDR3 DNA: TGTGCCAGCAGTGGTGAGGGTTACGAGCAGTACTTC
clone size: .; D gene: TRBD1; J gene: TRBJ2-7; V gene: TRBV7-2; CDR3 protein: CASSTGGATLEQYF; CDR3 DNA: TGTGCCAGCAGCACAGGGGGCGCGACGCTCGAGCAGTACTTC
clone size: .; D gene: TRBD2; J gene: TRBJ2-1; V gene: TRBV9; CDR3 protein: CASSARPGGDNEQFF; CDR3 DNA: TGTGCCAGCAGCGCCCGCCCGGGAGGGGACAATGAGCAGTTCTTC
clone size: .; D gene: TRBD2; J gene: TRBJ2-7; V gene: TRBV3-1/TRBV3-2; CDR3 protein: CASSHTGTSGRPKSSYEQYF; CDR3 DNA: TGTGCCAGCAGCCATACCGGGACTAGCGGGAGGCCCAAATCCTCCTACGAGCAGTACTTC
clone size: .; D gene: .; J gene: TRBJ1-5; V gene: TRBV3-1/TRBV3-2; CDR3 protein: CASSQTRGRGDQPQHF; CDR3 DNA: TGTGCCAGCAGCCAAACACGGGGACGGGGGGATCAGCCCCAGCATTTT
clone size: .; D gene: TRBD1; J gene: TRBJ2-7; V gene: TRBV3-1/TRBV3-2; CDR3 protein: CASSQENRTGEPYEQYF; CDR3 DNA: TGTGCCAGCAGCCAAGAGAATAGGACAGGGGAACCCTACGAGCAGTACTTC
clone size: .; D gene: .; J gene: TRBJ1-5; V gene: TRBV10-1; CDR3 protein: CASPMGFEGDNQPQHF; CDR3 DNA: TGCGCCAGCCCGATGGGATTTGAGGGGGATAATCAGCCCCAGCATTTT
clone size: .; D gene: .; J gene: TRBJ2-7; V gene: TRBV11-3; CDR3 protein: CASSLVAPPSVYEQYF; CDR3 DNA: TGTGCCAGCAGCTTAGTAGCCCCCCCTAGCGTCTACGAGCAGTACTTC
clone size: .; D gene: TRBD2; J gene: TRBJ2-1; V gene: TRBV5-1; CDR3 protein: CASSLGLAGEASMIF; CDR3 DNA: TGCGCCAGCAGCTTAGGGCTAGCGGGAGAAGCTTCAATGATCTTC
clone size: .; D gene: .; J gene: TRBJ2-7; V gene: TRBV28; CDR3 protein: CASVGGEQYF; CDR3 DNA: TGTGCCAGCGTCGGGGGCGAGCAGTACTTC
clone size: .; D gene: .; J gene: TRBJ1-1; V gene: TRBV7-9; CDR3 protein: CASGLEDTEAFF; CDR3 DNA: TGTGCCAGCGGCCTGGAGGACACTGAAGCTTTCTTT
clone size: .; D gene: TRBD1; J gene: TRBJ2-7; V gene: TRBV6-2/TRBV6-3; CDR3 protein: CASSGQGVVYEQYF; CDR3 DNA: TGTGCCAGCAGCGGACAGGGGGTGGTCTACGAGCAGTACTTC
clone size: few; D gene: TRBD1; J gene: TRBJ2-1; V gene: TRBV7-9; CDR3 protein: CASSLALTGHNEQFF; CDR3 DNA: TGTGCCAGCAGCTTAGCGCTGACAGGGCACAATGAGCAGTTCTTC
clone size: .; D gene: .; J gene: TRBJ1-2; V gene: TRBV3-1/TRBV3-2; CDR3 protein: CASSQDSAGGYTF; CDR3 DNA: TGTGCCAGCAGCCAAGATTCCGCAGGTGGCTACACCTTC
clone size: .; D gene: TRBD2; J gene: TRBJ2-1; V gene: TRBV4-1; CDR3 protein: CASSQEWDYSYNEQFF; CDR3 DNA: TGCGCCAGCAGCCAAGAGTGGGACTACTCCTACAATGAGCAGTTCTTC